These T cell receptor beta chains were read from a single sample in a study of cytomegalovirus exposure and HLA in healthy donors. Clones were read by immunoSEQ multiplex PCR, and TCRdb kept only the in-frame ones, dropping some. The sample table sets out roughly 120,000 clones. The sample comprised PBMCs. Every receptor here comes from a man aged 25-40 years in good health and CMV-seronegative. The CDR3 runs from the conserved cysteine through the conserved F or W. The order of the fields is J gene, D gene, V gene, CDR3 protein, CDR3 DNA. The D gene is left open where the match is weak.

TRBJ2-7	TRBD1	TRBV6-5	CASKTGPETYEQYF	TGTGCCAGCAAGACAGGGCCGGAGACCTACGAGCAGTACTTC
TRBJ1-1	-	TRBV7-9	CASSLVWPTEAFF	TGTGCCAGCAGCTTAGTGTGGCCAACTGAAGCTTTCTTT
TRBJ2-5	-	TRBV7-9	CASSLSTGEETQYF	TGTGCCAGCAGCTTAAGTACGGGGGAAGAGACCCAGTACTTC
TRBJ2-7	TRBD2	TRBV7-9	CASSSLQREFGEQYF	TGTGCCAGCAGCTCCCTCCAGCGGGAGTTCGGCGAGCAGTACTTC
TRBJ2-2	-	TRBV9	CASSAGGGITGELFF	TGTGCCAGCAGCGCTGGAGGGGGCATCACCGGGGAGCTGTTTTTT
TRBJ2-1	-	TRBV28	CASSPGSPYYNEQFF	TGTGCCAGCAGTCCCGGGAGCCCCTACTACAATGAGCAGTTCTTC
TRBJ2-3	-	TRBV28	CASSSEGQLDTQYF	TGTGCCAGCAGTTCCGAAGGACAGCTTGATACGCAGTATTTT
TRBJ1-6	TRBD1	TRBV28	CASSFFHVTGVSPLHF	TGTGCCAGCAGTTTTTTCCACGTTACAGGGGTTTCACCCCTCCACTTT
TRBJ1-2	-	TRBV5-4	CASSWRHGSRSGVNYGYTF	TGTGCCAGCAGCTGGAGGCACGGCAGCCGGTCTGGGGTTAACTATGGCTACACCTTC
TRBJ2-7	-	TRBV11-2	CASSSGLVLRYEQYF	TGTGCCAGCAGCTCGGGACTCGTACTCCGATACGAGCAGTACTTC
TRBJ2-7	TRBD2	TRBV5-1	CASSRASGSYEQYF	TGCGCCAGCAGTCGGGCTAGCGGGAGCTACGAGCAGTACTTC
TRBJ2-2	-	TRBV10-2	CASTGSAGGELFF	TGCGCCAGCACCGGCTCCGCGGGAGGGGAGCTGTTTTTT
TRBJ2-5	-	TRBV25-1	CASSESPQDQETQYF	TGTGCCAGCAGTGAATCCCCGCAGGATCAAGAGACCCAGTACTTC
TRBJ1-2	TRBD1	TRBV28	CASRYFSGQLYGYTF	TGTGCCAGCAGGTACTTCTCGGGACAGCTCTATGGCTACACCTTC
TRBJ2-5	-	TRBV4-2	CASSQVVAEETQYF	TGTGCCAGCAGCCAAGTGGTCGCGGAGGAGACCCAGTACTTC
TRBJ1-2	TRBD1	TRBV7-2	CASSLIGQGTYGYTF	TGTGCCAGCAGCTTAATTGGACAGGGTACTTACGGCTACACCTTC
TRBJ2-1	-	TRBV4-1	CASSQVSSSYNEQFF	TGCGCCAGCAGCCAAGTAAGCTCTTCCTACAATGAGCAGTTCTTC
TRBJ1-6	TRBD1	TRBV5-1	CASSLGTDRTYNSPLHF	TGCGCCAGCAGCTTGGGAACGGACAGGACCTATAATTCACCCCTCCACTTT
TRBJ2-5	TRBD2	TRBV7-9	CASSQAGGRETQYF	TGTGCCAGCAGTCAGGCGGGAGGGCGAGAGACCCAGTACTTC
TRBJ2-1	TRBD2	TRBV6-1	CASSEATSGYNEQFF	TGTGCCAGCAGTGAAGCAACTAGCGGTTACAATGAGCAGTTCTTC
TRBJ1-5	TRBD1	TRBV30	CAWSIDRAQPQHF	TGTGCCTGGAGTATCGACAGGGCTCAGCCCCAGCATTTT
TRBJ2-1	TRBD2	TRBV9	CASSPVNTGGDEQFF	TGTGCCAGCAGCCCCGTCAATACGGGGGGGGACGAGCAGTTCTTC
TRBJ2-7	TRBD2	TRBV6-1	CASSAPRTSGSGEQYF	TGTGCCAGCAGTGCCCCCCGGACTAGCGGGAGCGGAGAGCAGTACTTC
TRBJ2-7	-	TRBV14	CASSLLQNSYEQYF	TGTGCCAGCAGCTTACTCCAAAATTCCTACGAGCAGTACTTC
TRBJ2-7	-	TRBV11-2	CASSLDNRRITYEQYF	TGTGCCAGCAGCTTAGATAACAGGAGAATAACCTACGAGCAGTACTTC
TRBJ1-2	-	TRBV7-9	CASSSPGGGYTF	TGTGCCAGCAGTTCCCCCGGGGGGGGCTACACCTTC
TRBJ1-2	TRBD1	TRBV15	CATSRPGQPYGYTF	TGTGCCACCAGCAGACCGGGACAGCCCTATGGCTACACCTTC
TRBJ1-2	TRBD1	TRBV14	CASSQAYPGQGNYGYTF	TGTGCCAGCAGCCAAGCCTACCCGGGACAGGGAAACTATGGCTACACCTTC
TRBJ2-7	TRBD2	TRBV6-1	CASSASAGGSYEQYF	TGTGCCAGCAGTGCGTCGGCGGGAGGTTCCTACGAGCAGTACTTC
TRBJ2-1	TRBD1	TRBV19	CASSPGTGGGNEQFF	TGTGCCAGTAGTCCCGGGACAGGGGGCGGCAATGAGCAGTTCTTC
TRBJ1-1	TRBD1	TRBV7-9	CASSRPGTGGSGTEAFF	TGTGCCAGCAGCCGTCCCGGGACAGGGGGCAGTGGCACTGAAGCTTTCTTT
TRBJ1-1	-	TRBV18	CASSPGRQNTEAFF	TGTGCCAGCTCACCGGGCAGACAGAACACTGAAGCTTTCTTT
TRBJ2-5	-	TRBV19	CATSVGTRETQYF	TGTGCCACCTCGGTCGGGACTCGGGAGACCCAGTACTTC
TRBJ2-3	TRBD2	TRBV7-2	CASSLSSGGITSTDTQYF	TGTGCCAGCAGCTTATCCTCGGGAGGCATAACTAGCACAGATACGCAGTATTTT
TRBJ2-2	-	TRBV11-3	CASSPRFRVTGELFF	TGTGCCAGCAGCCCGCGATTCAGGGTAACCGGGGAGCTGTTTTTT
TRBJ1-3	-	TRBV6-1	CASSEASFWDILSGNTIYF	TGTGCCAGCAGTGAAGCGTCTTTTTGGGACATTCTCTCTGGAAACACCATATATTTT
TRBJ2-7	TRBD1	TRBV2	CASSDTRDSNPYEQYF	TGTGCCAGCAGTGATACCCGGGACAGTAATCCGTACGAGCAGTACTTC
TRBJ1-1	-	TRBV29-1	CSGAIDRPRNTEAFF	TGCAGCGGCGCGATAGACAGGCCACGGAACACTGAAGCTTTCTTT
TRBJ2-3	-	TRBV29-1	CSVELVRNTDTQYF	TGCAGCGTTGAGTTGGTCAGGAACACAGATACGCAGTATTTT
TRBJ2-1	-	TRBV6-6	CASSYGLSSSYNEQFF	TGTGCCAGCAGTTACGGACTCTCGAGCTCCTACAATGAGCAGTTCTTC
TRBJ2-7	-	TRBV2	CASRRPGRGSYEQYF	TGTGCCAGCAGGAGACCCGGCAGGGGATCCTACGAGCAGTACTTC
TRBJ1-1	-	TRBV6-5	CASSYTRENTEAFF	TGTGCCAGCAGCTATACTAGGGAGAACACTGAAGCTTTCTTT
TRBJ2-1	-	TRBV5-1	CASSLAAADEQFF	TGCGCCAGCAGCTTGGCTGCCGCGGATGAGCAGTTCTTC
TRBJ2-5	-	TRBV19	CASSIAGEETQYF	TGTGCCAGTAGTATCGCAGGGGAAGAGACCCAGTACTTC
TRBJ1-1	TRBD1	TRBV27	CASSRTGVAEAFF	TGTGCCAGCAGTAGGACAGGGGTCGCTGAAGCTTTCTTT
TRBJ2-7	-	TRBV21-1	CASSKVLLRRTPCEQYF	TGTGCCAGCAGCAAAGTCCTACTGAGGAGAACCCCCTGCGAGCAGTACTTC
TRBJ2-3	TRBD2	TRBV5-1	CASRGAGAFDTDTQYF	TGCGCCAGCAGAGGGGCGGGAGCTTTCGACACAGATACGCAGTATTTT